This T cell receptor (beta chain) was recorded in a study of CD8+CD57+ T cells in acquired aplastic anemia (dated by TCRdb to between 2017 and 2018). A note on the overall study: A mean of approximately 2.9 ug of DNA, ranging from 0.2 to 27.4 ug, was extracted from sorted CD4+ and CD8+ cells.

TCR repertoires of sorted CD4+ and CD8+ blood T cells from severe aplastic anemia patients and healthy subjects were deep-sequenced in the study. Ficoll-Paque density gradient centrifugation was used to isolate peripheral blood mononuclear cells. CD4+ and CD8+ T cells were sorted by FACS or magnetic beads before DNA extraction. Genomic DNA served as template for TCR beta VDJ combination and CDR3 sequence profiling. An Illumina HiSeq 2000 was the platform used for TCR repertoire sequencing. From the authors' description of their analysis: Repertoires were assessed using TRBV/TRBJ rearrangement plots, CDR3 size and DJ length profiles, and Simpson's diversity index. The most abundant DNA sequence in the deep sequencing data was defined as the immunodominant clone. CDR3 amino acid sequences were screened for sharing across subjects and were compared with published repertoires and the VDJdb database. The public sequencing data were trimmed at Q25 with fastp and processed into clonotypes with MiXCR by TCRdb, which kept only in-frame beta chains. Every entry covers one CDR3 protein and lists the most common genes and DNA from its rows. TCRdb's processing, not the authors', yielded these V and J calls. A total of approximately 270,000 distinct CDR3 sequences appear in this sample, 50% to 70% of them only once. The ten largest clones take up 7.5% to 9% of the sample.

For this clonotype: Its antigen is unknown. Qualities for individual bases were not recorded, and no much larger clone is one base off.

The investigation overall reported the following: Approximately 31 CD8+ CDR3 sequences were found in both patients and controls but appeared to be highly expressed in patients and within the immunodominant clones of the patients. Patients and healthy controls showed no significant difference in CD8+ Simpson's diversity (P=0.060).

The source material was sorted CD4+, CD8+, or CD8+CD57+ T cells (not recorded which) from PBMCs. This clonotype was sampled from a human donor with severe aplastic anemia or a healthy control (not recorded which).

Here the CDR3 is given as CASSLGQAKETQYF. The nucleotide sequence is given as TGTGCCAGCAGCTTAGGTCAGGCCAAAGAGACCCAGTACTTC. Recombination joined TRBV7-2 with TRBJ2-5; the D gene lacks a confident call. Between the V and J ends, shortened by 1 base and 3 bases respectively, the junction contains 9 bases. From the germline V gene, CDR1 is SGHTA and CDR2 is FQGNSA. From cysteine to phenylalanine, the CDR3 is 14 amino acids long. The CDR3 DNA has 42 bases and is translated from base 1.